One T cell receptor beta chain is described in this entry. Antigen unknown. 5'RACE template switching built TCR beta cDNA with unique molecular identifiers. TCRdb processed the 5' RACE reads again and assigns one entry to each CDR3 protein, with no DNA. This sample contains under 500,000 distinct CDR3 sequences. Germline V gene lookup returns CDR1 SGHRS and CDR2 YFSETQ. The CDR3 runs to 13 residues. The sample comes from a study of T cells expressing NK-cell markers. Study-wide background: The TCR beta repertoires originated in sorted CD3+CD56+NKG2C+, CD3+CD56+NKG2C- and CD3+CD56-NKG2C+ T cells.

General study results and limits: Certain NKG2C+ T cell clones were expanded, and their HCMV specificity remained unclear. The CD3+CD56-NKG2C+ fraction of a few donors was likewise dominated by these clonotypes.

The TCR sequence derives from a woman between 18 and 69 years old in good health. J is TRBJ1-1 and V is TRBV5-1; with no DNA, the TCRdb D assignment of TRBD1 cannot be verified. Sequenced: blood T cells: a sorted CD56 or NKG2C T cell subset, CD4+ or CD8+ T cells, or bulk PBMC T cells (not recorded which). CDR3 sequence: CASTGQGITEAFF.